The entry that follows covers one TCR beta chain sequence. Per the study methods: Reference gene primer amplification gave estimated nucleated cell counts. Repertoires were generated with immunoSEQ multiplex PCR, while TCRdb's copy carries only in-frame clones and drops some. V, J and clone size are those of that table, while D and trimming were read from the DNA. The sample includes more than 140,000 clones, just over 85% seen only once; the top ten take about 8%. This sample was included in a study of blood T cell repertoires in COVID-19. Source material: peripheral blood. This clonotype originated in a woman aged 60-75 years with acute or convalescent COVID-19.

In nucleotides, the CDR3 is TGTGCCAGCAGCTTACCCAACAGCTACGAGCAGTACTTC. Amino acid sequence: CASSLPNSYEQYF. The V call is TRBV7-2, the J call TRBJ2-7; no clear D gene. The germline V gene has CDR1 SGHTA and CDR2 FQGNSA. The CDR3 extends over 13 amino acids. V lost 2 bases to trimming and J lost 3 bases, with 8 bases between them.